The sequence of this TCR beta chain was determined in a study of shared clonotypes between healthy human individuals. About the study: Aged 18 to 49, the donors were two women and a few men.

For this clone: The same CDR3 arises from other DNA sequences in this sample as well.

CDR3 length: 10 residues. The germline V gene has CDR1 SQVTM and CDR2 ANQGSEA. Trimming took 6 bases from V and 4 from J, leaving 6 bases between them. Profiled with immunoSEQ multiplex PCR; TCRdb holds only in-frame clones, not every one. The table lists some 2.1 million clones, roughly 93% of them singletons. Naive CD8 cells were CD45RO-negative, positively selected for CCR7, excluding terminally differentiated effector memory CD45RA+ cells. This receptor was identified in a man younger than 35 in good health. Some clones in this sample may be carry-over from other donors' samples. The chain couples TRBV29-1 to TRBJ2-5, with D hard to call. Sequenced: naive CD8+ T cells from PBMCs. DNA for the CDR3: TGCAGCGTAATAAGAGAGACCCAGTACTTC. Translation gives CSVIRETQYF.